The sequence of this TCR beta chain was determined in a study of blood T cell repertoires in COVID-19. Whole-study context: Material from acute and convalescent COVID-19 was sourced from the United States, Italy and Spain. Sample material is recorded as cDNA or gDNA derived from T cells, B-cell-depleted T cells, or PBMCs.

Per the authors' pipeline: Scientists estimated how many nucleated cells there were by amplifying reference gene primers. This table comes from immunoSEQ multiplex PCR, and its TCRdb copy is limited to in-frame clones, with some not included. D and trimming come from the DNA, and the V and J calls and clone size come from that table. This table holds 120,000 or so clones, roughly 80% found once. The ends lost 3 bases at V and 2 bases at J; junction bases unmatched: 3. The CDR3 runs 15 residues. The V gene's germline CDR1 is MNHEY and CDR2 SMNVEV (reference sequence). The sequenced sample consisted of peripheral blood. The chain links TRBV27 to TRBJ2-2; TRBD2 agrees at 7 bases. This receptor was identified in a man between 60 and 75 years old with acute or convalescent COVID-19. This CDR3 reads CASSFWGGNTGELFF. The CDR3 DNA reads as TGTGCCAGCAGTTTCTGGGGGGGAAACACCGGGGAGCTGTTTTTT.